This TCR beta chain was found in a study of vaccination effects on CD4 cells after COVID-19. This table comes from immunoSEQ multiplex PCR, and its TCRdb copy is limited to in-frame clones, with some not included. This sample has about 40,000 clones; more than 65% occur once, and the top ten carry under 10%. CDR1 and CDR2 from the germline V gene are MNHEY and SVGAGI. The CDR3 has 14 residues. V lost 6 bases to trimming and J lost 8 bases; unmatched junction nucleotides: 7. A remark on this clone: The antigen remains unidentified.

Culture proceeded for approximately nine days, and CD4+ T cells were then isolated. The vaccine given was either BNT162b2 or mRNA-1273, in two doses. Replacing half the medium with IL-2 medium was done on days 3 and 7. J is TRBJ1-4 and V is TRBV6-5, with 9 bases fitting TRBD1. The source is a human donor who received a COVID-19 vaccine. Specimen: CD4+ T cells from PBMCs cultured without peptide, collected after COVID-19 vaccination. CDR3 protein: CASRGTGIREKLFF. CDR3 in DNA: TGTGCCAGCAGAGGGACAGGGATAAGGGAAAAACTGTTTTTT.